A single sample is the source of the 9 T cell receptor beta chains below, sequenced in a study of graft-versus-host responses after intestinal transplantation. Some clones are missing from TCRdb's copy, which holds only in-frame ones; the method was immunoSEQ multiplex PCR. Counted here are tens of thousands of clones, about 92% occurring once; the ten biggest clones make up 0.55% to 0.75%. Material: PBMCs, obtained 98 days after intestinal transplantation. Every receptor here comes from a human patient who received an intestinal transplant, so some T cells may come from the graft donor.

The rearrangement uses TRBV14 and TRBJ1-3; no reliable D call. With 3 bases removed from V and 4 bases from J, the gap between germline ends came to 13 bases. The CDR3 loop spans 15 amino acids. The germline V gene encodes CDR1 SGHDN and CDR2 FVKESK. This chain's CDR3 is CASSQDRVSGNTIYF. The CDR3 DNA reads as TGTGCCAGCAGCCAGGACCGCGTGTCCGGAAACACCATATATTTT.

The V and J genes are TRBV5-1 and TRBJ1-1; 7 positions agree with TRBD1. The CDR3 has 16 amino acids. In germline, CDR1 is SGHRS, CDR2 YFSETQ. Trimming at V came to 1 base and at J to 2 bases, leaving 8 bases not matched to a gene. The CDR3 here is CASSLRSGQRNTEAFF. As DNA, the CDR3 is TGCGCCAGCAGCTTGCGTTCGGGACAGCGAAACACTGAAGCTTTCTTT.

The chain couples TRBV9 to TRBJ2-1; no reliable D call. V was shortened by 4 bases and J by 0 bases, with 5 bases between the two germline ends. The CDR3 extends over 13 amino acids. Germline CDR1 SGDLS, CDR2 YYNGEE. The CDR3 protein is CASSPSSYNEQFF. The CDR3 DNA reads as TGTGCCAGCAGCCCCAGCTCCTACAATGAGCAGTTCTTC.

The chain is built from TRBV18 and TRBJ2-5; no definite D call. The length of the CDR3 is 14 residues. V gave up 3 bases and J gave up 2 bases, with 10 bases separating them. Per germline, CDR1 KGHSH and CDR2 LQKENI. The CDR3 protein is CASSPTHAQETQYF. The CDR3, as DNA: TGTGCCAGCTCACCGACACATGCTCAAGAGACCCAGTACTTC.

The chain carries TRBV9 and TRBJ2-7, with TRBD2 matching over 9 bases. The J segment lost 0 bases and the V segment lost 2 bases, leaving 3 bases of the junction unmatched. This CDR3 contains 15 residues. In germline, CDR1 is SGDLS, CDR2 YYNGEE. The CDR3 is CASSVSGGRSYEQYF. In DNA form, the CDR3 reads TGTGCCAGCAGCGTTAGCGGGGGCCGCTCCTACGAGCAGTACTTC.

This clone was recorded a few times. V and J are TRBV15 and TRBJ1-1; D call uncertain. Germline lookup yields CDR1 LNHNV and CDR2 YYDKDF (reference sequence). V was clipped by 1 base and J by 2 bases, with 2 bases between them. CDR3 length equals 12 residues. The CDR3 nucleotides are TGTGCCACCAGCAGAGGTAACACTGAAGCTTTCTTT. Translated: CATSRGNTEAFF.

The genes are TRBV5-4 and TRBJ2-5, with TRBD1 identical over 8 bases. J was trimmed by 5 bases and V by 4 bases; bases with no gene match: 13. Germline CDR1 and CDR2: SGHNT and YYREEE (reference sequence). The length of the CDR3 is 16 residues. CDR3 loop: CASSRGQAGRAETQYF. CDR3 nucleotides: TGTGCCAGCAGCCGGGGACAGGCTGGGCGGGCGGAGACCCAGTACTTC.

The chain recombines TRBV4-2 with TRBJ2-7, with TRBD1 matching over 9 bases. The ends lost 0 bases at V and 2 bases at J; junction bases unmatched: 2. CDR3 size: 15 residues. Germline CDR1 and CDR2: LGHNA and YNFKEQ. CDR3 loop: CASSQDRQGAYEQYF. CDR3 sequence (DNA): TGTGCCAGCAGCCAAGATCGACAGGGGGCCTACGAGCAGTACTTC.

The chain is built from TRBV9 and TRBJ2-1, with 9 bases lining up with TRBD1. This CDR3 contains 15 residues. Germline values: CDR1 SGDLS, CDR2 YYNGEE. The junction had 6 bases not matched to a gene; V was cut back by 3 bases and J by 5 bases. CDR3 nucleotides: TGTGCCAGCAGCGCCGGACAGGGGCCAAACAATGAGCAGTTCTTC. This sequence encodes CASSAGQGPNNEQFF.